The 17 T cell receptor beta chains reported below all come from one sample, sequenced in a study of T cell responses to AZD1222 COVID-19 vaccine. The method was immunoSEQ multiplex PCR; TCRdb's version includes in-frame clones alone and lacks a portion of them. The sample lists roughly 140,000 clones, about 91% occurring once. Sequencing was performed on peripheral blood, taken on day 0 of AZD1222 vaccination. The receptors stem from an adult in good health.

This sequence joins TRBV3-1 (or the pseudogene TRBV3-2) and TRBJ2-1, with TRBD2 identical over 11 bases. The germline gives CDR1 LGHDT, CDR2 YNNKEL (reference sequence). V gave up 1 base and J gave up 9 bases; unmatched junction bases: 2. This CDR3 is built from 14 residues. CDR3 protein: CASSQAGTSGEQFF. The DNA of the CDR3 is TGTGCCAGCAGCCAAGCCGGGACTAGCGGTGAGCAGTTCTTC.

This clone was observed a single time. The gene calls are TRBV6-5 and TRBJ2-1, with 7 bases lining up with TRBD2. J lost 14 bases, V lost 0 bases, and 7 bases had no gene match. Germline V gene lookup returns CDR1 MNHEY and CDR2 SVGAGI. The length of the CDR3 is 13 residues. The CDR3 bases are TGTGCCAGCAGTTACTCAGCTAGCGGTCCGAAGTTCTTC. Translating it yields CASSYSASGPKFF.

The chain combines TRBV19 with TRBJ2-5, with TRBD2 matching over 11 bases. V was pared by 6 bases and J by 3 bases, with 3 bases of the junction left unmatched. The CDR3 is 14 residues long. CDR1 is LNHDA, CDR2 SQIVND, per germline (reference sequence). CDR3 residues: CASRASGGKETQYF. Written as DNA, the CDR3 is TGTGCCAGTAGGGCTAGCGGGGGGAAAGAGACCCAGTACTTC.

CDR3 residues: CASNIAGGQNEQFF. The CDR3 DNA follows: TGTGCCAGCAACATAGCGGGAGGACAGAATGAGCAGTTCTTC. The chain uses TRBV28 and TRBJ2-1, with TRBD2 identical over 10 bases. The V segment lost 7 bases and the J segment 7 bases; nucleotides outside the gene matches: 7. This CDR3 is 14 amino acids long. Germline values: CDR1 MDHEN, CDR2 SYDVKM.

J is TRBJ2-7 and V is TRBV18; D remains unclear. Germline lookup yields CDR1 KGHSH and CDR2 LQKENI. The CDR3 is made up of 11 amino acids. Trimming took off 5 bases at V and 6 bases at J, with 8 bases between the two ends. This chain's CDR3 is CASSTRSEQYF. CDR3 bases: TGTGCCAGCTCAACACGTTCCGAGCAGTACTTC.

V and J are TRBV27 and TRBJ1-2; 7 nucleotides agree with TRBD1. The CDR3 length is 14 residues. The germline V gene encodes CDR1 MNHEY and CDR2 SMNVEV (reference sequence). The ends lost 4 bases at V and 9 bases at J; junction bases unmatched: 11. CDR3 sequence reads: CASSWKGQSGSYTF. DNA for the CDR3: TGTGCCAGCAGTTGGAAGGGACAGTCAGGGAGCTACACCTTC.

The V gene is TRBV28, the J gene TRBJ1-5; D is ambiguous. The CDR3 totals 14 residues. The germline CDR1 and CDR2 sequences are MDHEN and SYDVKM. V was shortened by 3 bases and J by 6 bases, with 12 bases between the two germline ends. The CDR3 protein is CASSFSGVGQPQHF. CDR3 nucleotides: TGTGCCAGCAGTTTCAGCGGGGTCGGTCAGCCCCAGCATTTT.

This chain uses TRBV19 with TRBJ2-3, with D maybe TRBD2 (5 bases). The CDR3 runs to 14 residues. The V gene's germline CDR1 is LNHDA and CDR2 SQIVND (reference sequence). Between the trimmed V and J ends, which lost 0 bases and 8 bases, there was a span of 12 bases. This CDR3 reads CASSIEPQSGTQYF. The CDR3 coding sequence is TGTGCCAGTAGTATAGAACCCCAGAGCGGTACGCAGTATTTT.

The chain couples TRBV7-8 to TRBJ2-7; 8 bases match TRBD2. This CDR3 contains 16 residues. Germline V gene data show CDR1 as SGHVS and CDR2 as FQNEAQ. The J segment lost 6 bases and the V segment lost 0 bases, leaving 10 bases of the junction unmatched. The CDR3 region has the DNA TGTGCCAGCAGCTTAGCGTCGGGACTAGTTGGCTCCGAGCAGTACTTC. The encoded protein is CASSLASGLVGSEQYF.

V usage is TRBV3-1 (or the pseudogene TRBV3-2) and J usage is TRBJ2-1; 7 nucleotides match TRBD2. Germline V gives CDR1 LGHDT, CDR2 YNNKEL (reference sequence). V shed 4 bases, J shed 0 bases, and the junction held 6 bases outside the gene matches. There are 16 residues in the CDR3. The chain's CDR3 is CASSPYSGSSYNEQFF. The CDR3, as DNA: TGTGCCAGCAGCCCATATAGCGGGTCCTCCTACAATGAGCAGTTCTTC.

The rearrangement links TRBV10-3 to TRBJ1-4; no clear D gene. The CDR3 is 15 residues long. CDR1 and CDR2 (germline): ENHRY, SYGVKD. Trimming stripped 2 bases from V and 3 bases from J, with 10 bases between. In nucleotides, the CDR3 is TGTGCCATCAGTGAGGGTGGGAGCTCTAATGAAAAACTGTTTTTT. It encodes CAISEGGSSNEKLFF.

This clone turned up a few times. The CDR3, as DNA: TGTGCCAGCAGCCCACAGGGGTCGGGCGGAGAAAAACTGTTTTTT. The encoded protein is CASSPQGSGGEKLFF. The rearrangement joins TRBV11-3 to TRBJ1-4; the match to TRBD1 covers 7 bases. The CDR3 totals 15 residues. Germline V gene sequence: CDR1 SGHNT, CDR2 YENEEA. V trimming: 5 bases; J trimming: 8 bases; junction bases outside the gene matches: 11.

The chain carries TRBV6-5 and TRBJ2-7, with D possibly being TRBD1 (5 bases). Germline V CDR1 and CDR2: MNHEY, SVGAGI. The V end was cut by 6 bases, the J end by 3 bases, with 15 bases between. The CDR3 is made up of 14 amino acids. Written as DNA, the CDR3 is TGTGCCAGCAGCGCCAGGGCCTCTAACTACGAGCAGTACTTC. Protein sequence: CASSARASNYEQYF.

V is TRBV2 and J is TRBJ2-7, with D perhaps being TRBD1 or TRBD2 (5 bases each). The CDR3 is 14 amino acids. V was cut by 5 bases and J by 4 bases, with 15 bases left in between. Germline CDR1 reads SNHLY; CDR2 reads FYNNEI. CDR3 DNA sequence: TGTGCCAGCAGTCGGGACGGAGGCCAGTACGAGCAGTACTTC. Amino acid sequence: CASSRDGGQYEQYF.

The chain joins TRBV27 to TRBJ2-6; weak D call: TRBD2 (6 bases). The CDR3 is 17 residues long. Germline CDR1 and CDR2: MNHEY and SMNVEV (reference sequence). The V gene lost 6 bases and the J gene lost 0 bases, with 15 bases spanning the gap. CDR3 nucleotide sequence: TGTGCCAGCAGAAAAGCTAGCGTCCGCTCTGGGGCCAACGTCCTGACTTTC. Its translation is CASRKASVRSGANVLTF.

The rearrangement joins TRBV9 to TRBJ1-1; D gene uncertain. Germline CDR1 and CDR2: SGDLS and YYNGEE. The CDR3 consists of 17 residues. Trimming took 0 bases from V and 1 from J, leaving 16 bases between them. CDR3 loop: CASSVGITFTQNTEAFF. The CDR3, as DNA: TGTGCCAGCAGCGTAGGTATCACGTTTACACAGAACACTGAAGCTTTCTTT.

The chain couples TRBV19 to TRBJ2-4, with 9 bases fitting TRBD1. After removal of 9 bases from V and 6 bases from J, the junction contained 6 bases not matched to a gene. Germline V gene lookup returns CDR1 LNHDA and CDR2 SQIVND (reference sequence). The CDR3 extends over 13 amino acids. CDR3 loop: CASLPGQGNIQYF. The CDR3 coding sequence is TGTGCCAGCCTTCCGGGACAGGGAAACATTCAGTACTTC.